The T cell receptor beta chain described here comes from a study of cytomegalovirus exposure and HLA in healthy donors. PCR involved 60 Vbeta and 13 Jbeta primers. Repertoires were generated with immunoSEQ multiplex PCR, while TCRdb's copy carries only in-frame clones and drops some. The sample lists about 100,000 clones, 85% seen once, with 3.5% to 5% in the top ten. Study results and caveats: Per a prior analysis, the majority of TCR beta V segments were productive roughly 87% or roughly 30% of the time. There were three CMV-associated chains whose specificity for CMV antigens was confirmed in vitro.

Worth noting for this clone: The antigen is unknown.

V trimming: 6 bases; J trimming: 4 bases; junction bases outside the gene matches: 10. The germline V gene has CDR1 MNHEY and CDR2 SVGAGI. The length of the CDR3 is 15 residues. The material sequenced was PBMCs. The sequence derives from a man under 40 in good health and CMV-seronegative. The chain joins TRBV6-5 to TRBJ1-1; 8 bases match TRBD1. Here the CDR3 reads CASSYRRTGFTEAFF. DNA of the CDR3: TGTGCCAGCAGCTATCGTCGGACAGGGTTCACTGAAGCTTTCTTT.